A single sample gave rise to the 6 T cell receptor beta chains below, sequenced in a study of cytomegalovirus exposure and HLA in healthy donors. In the PCR, 60 Vbeta and 13 Jbeta primers were used. Clones were sequenced by immunoSEQ multiplex PCR, and TCRdb holds only the in-frame ones, with some missing. The repertoire consists of some 75,000 clones, with 60% to 85% occurring once and the leading ten covering over 4.5%. Sequencing was performed on PBMCs. These receptors originate from a man younger than 35 in good health and CMV-seropositive.

The chain has TRBV5-5 and TRBJ1-1; 7 nucleotides agree with TRBD1. V was pared by 4 bases and J by 1 base, with 4 bases of the junction left unmatched. Looked up from germline, CDR1 is SGHKS and CDR2 is YYEKEE (reference sequence). This CDR3 has 14 residues. The CDR3 nucleotides read TGTGCCAGCAGCCCCGGACAGGCGAACACTGAAGCTTTCTTT. This codes for CASSPGQANTEAFF.

The rearrangement uses TRBV6-1 and TRBJ2-7; 9 bases line up with TRBD1. The CDR3 extends over 12 amino acids. From germline, CDR1 is MNHNS and CDR2 SASEGT. Trimming cost V 6 bases and J 3 bases; bases outside gene matches: 0. CDR3 residues: CASRTGGYEQYF. The CDR3 coding sequence is TGTGCCAGCAGGACAGGGGGCTACGAGCAGTACTTC.

This chain connects TRBV5-1 to TRBJ2-3; TRBD1 is a possible D gene (6 bases). Germline assignment: CDR1 SGHRS and CDR2 YFSETQ. Trimming stripped 4 bases from V and 2 bases from J, with 11 bases between. The CDR3 is 14 residues long. This CDR3 reads CASSVGQNTDTQYF. The CDR3 DNA is TGCGCCAGCAGCGTCGGACAGAACACAGATACGCAGTATTTT.

This clone showed up just once. The V call is TRBV5-4, the J call TRBJ2-5; 10 bases are shared with TRBD2. This CDR3 has 17 amino acids. Germline loops: CDR1 SGHNT, CDR2 YYREEE (reference sequence). After removal of 0 bases from V and 9 bases from J, the junction contained 14 bases not matched to a gene. The CDR3 coding sequence is TGTGCCAGCAGCTTGGGGAAACTAGCGGGAACCTTCGGATCCCAGTACTTC. This gives the protein CASSLGKLAGTFGSQYF.

The rearrangement links TRBV2 to TRBJ1-4; 8 bases align to TRBD1. V lost 8 bases, J lost 3 bases, and 8 bases stayed unmatched. Germline lookup yields CDR1 SNHLY and CDR2 FYNNEI. This CDR3 contains 15 residues. The chain's CDR3 is CASARDRPSNEKLFF. CDR3 in DNA: TGTGCCAGCGCCAGGGACAGGCCTTCTAATGAAAAACTGTTTTTT.

CDR3 region: CASSPGLHYEQYF. In DNA, the CDR3 is TGTGCCAGCAGCCCGGGACTTCACTACGAGCAGTACTTC. The rearrangement links TRBV11-3 to TRBJ2-7; a weak D match, TRBD2 (6 bases). This CDR3 contains 13 residues. Trimming removed 5 bases at V and 3 bases at J, with 11 bases between. Germline loops: CDR1 SGHNT, CDR2 YENEEA.